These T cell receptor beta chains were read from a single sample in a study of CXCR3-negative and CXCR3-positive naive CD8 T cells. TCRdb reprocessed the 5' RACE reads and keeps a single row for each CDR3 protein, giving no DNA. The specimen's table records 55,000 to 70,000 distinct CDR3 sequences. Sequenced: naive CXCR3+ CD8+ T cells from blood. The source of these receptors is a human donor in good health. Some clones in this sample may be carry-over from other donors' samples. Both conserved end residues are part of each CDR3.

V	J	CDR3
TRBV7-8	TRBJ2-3	CASSLLAGGPGFADTQYF
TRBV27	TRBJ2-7	CASSFRQGAYEQYF
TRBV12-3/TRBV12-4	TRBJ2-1	CASSLAPLGEFF
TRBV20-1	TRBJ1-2	CSAQWTGDYGYTF
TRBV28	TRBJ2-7	CGSKDRAASYEQYF
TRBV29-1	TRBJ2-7	CSVPRGSGEQYF
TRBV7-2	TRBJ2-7	CASSYAGGPYEQYF
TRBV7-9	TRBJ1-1	CASSLDWGYTEAFF
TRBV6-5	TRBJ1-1	CASSSGTVWTEAFF
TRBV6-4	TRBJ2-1	CASSEAGGYNEQFF
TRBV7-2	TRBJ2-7	CASSLETRGSYEQYF
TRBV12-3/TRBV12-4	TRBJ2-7	CATGTGAGAYEQYF
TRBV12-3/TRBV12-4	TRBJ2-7	CASSFRGRYEQYF
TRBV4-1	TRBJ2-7	CASSRRQGSGTVCEQYF
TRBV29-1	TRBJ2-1	CSVGLAGDNEQFF
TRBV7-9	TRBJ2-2	CASSPPGTGELFF
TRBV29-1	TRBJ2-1	CSVQGTHEQFF
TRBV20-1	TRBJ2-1	CSARDVAGGPTYNEQFF
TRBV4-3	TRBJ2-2	CASSQDRRQPVNTGELFF
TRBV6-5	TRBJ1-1	CASTPVHRNTEAFF
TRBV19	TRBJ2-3	CASSIAGTGSTDTQYF
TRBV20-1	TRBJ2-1	CSASLPGGGLNEQFF
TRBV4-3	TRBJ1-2	CASSQDSGQGIYGYTF
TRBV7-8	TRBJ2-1	CASSPPGILYNEQFF
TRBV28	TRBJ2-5	CASSLSRGLQETQYF
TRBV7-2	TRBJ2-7	CASSPGLAATYEQYF
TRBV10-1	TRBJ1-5	CASMGCNQPQHF
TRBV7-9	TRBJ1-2	CASSLVREVGYGYTF
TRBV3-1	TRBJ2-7	CASSQPGQGASEQYF
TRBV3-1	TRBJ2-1	CASSQDENEQFF
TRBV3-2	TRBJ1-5	CASSQRPQGGVQPQHF
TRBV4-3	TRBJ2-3	CASSQDLGGVSADTQYF
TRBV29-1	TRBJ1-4	CSVEDDRGNEKLFF
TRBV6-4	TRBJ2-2	CASSDSRGVPGELFF
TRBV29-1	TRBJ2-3	CSVEGENDRYTDTQYF
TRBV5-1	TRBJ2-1	CASSSAEWGNEQFF
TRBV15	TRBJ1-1	CATSKLSVGKNTEAFF
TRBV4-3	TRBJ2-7	CASSQGTGLYYEQYF
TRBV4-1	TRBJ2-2	CASSQEFDRVNTGELFF